What follows are 2 T cell receptor beta chains derived from one specimen sequenced in a study of vaccination effects on CD4 cells after COVID-19. Before sequencing, viral peptide pools were used by the ViraFEST assay to expand antigen-specific CD4+ T cells. The authors isolated CD4+ T cells after about eleven days of culture. Participants received two doses of either the BNT162b2 or mRNA-1273 vaccine. Antigen specificity for these receptors is unknown. TCRdb's table, derived via immunoSEQ multiplex PCR, lists solely in-frame clones and lacks some. The repertoire holds 25,000 to 30,000 clones, roughly 71% seen once, with approximately 10% in the top ten. This specimen was CD4+ T cells from PBMCs cultured with HCoV-NL63 spike peptides, taken after COVID-19 vaccination. These receptors were obtained from a human donor who received a COVID-19 vaccine.

This clone was seen once. J is TRBJ2-7 and V is TRBV10-3; possibly TRBD1 for D (5 bases). V was cut by 10 bases and J by 5 bases, with 18 bases left in between. CDR1 ENHRY and CDR2 SYGVKD come from the germline V gene. This CDR3 spans 13 amino acids. CDR3 sequence: CATTLQGAHEQYF. In nucleotides, the CDR3 is TGTGCCACCACACTCCAGGGTGCGCACGAGCAGTACTTC.

V usage is TRBV6-5 and J usage is TRBJ1-5; D possibly corresponds to TRBD1 (6 bases). The germline V and J ends were trimmed by 6 bases and 4 bases, with 16 bases remaining between them. Germline V gives CDR1 MNHEY, CDR2 SVGAGI. The CDR3 totals 15 residues. The CDR3 loop reads CASRNRGAGNQPQHF. The CDR3 coding sequence is TGTGCCAGCAGGAATCGGGGGGCCGGGAATCAGCCCCAGCATTTT.